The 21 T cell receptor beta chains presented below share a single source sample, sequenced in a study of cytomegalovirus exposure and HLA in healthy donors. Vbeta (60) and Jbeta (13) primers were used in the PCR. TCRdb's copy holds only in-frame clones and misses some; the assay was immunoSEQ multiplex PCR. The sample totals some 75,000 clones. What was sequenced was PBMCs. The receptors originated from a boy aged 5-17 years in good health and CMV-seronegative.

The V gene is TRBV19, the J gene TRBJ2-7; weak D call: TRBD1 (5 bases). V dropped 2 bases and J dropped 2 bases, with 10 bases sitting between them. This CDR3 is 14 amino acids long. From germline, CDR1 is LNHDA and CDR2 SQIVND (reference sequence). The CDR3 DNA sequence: TGTGCCAGTAGTATAAATGGGGCCCCCTACGAGCAGTACTTC. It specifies CASSINGAPYEQYF.

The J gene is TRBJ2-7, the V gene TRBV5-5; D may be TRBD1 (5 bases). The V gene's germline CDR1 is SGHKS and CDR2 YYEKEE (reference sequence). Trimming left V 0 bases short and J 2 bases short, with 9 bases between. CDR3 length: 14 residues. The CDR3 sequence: CASSLVTATYEQYF. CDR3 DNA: TGTGCCAGCAGCTTGGTGACAGCAACCTACGAGCAGTACTTC.

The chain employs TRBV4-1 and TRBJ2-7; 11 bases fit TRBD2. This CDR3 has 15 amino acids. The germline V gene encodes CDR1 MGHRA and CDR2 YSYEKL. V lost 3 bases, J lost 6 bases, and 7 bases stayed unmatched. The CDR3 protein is CASSHQTSGRREQYF. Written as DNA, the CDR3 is TGCGCCAGCAGCCATCAAACTAGCGGGAGACGCGAGCAGTACTTC.

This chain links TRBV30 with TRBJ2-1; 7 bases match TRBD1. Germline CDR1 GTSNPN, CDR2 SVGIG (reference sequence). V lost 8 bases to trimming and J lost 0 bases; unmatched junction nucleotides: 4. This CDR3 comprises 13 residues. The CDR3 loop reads CAGDSSSYNEQFF. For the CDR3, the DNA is TGTGCCGGGGACAGCAGCTCCTACAATGAGCAGTTCTTC. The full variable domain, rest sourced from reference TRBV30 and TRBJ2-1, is SQTIHQWPATLVQPVGSPLSLECTVEGTSNPNLYWYRQAAGRGLQLLFYSVGIGQISSEVPQNLSASRPQDRQFILSSKKLLLSDSGFYLCAGDSSSYNEQFFGPGTRLTVL.

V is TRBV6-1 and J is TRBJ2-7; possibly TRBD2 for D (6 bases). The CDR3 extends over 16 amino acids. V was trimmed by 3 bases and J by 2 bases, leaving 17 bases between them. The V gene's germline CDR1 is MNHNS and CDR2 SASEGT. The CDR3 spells CASSEFSGAKAYEQYF. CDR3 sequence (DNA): TGTGCCAGCAGTGAGTTTAGCGGAGCCAAAGCCTACGAGCAGTACTTC.

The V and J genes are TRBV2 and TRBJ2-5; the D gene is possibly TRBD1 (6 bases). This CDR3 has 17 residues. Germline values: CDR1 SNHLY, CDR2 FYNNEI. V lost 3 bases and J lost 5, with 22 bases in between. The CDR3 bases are TGTGCCAGCAGTGATTTTAAAGAGGGGGATTGGGGCGAGACCCAGTACTTC. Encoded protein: CASSDFKEGDWGETQYF.

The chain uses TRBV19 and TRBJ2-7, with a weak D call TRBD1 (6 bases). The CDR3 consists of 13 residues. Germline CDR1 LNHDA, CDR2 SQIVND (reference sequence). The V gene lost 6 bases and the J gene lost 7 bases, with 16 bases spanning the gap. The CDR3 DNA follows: TGTGCCAGTAGCGCACAGGGCCCCTTGGAGCAGTACTTC. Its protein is CASSAQGPLEQYF.

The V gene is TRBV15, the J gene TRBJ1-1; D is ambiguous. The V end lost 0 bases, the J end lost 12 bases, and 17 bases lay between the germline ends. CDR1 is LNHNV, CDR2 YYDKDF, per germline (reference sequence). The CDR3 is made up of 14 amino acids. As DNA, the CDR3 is TGTGCCACCAGCAGAGATACTAAATTCGTAAGGCCTTTCTTT. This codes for CATSRDTKFVRPFF.

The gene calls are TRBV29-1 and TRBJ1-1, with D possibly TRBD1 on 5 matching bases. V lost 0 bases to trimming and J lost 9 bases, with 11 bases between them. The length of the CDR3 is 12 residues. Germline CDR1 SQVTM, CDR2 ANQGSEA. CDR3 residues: CSVEDGGRKAFF. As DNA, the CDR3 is TGCAGCGTTGAAGACGGGGGTCGAAAAGCTTTCTTT.

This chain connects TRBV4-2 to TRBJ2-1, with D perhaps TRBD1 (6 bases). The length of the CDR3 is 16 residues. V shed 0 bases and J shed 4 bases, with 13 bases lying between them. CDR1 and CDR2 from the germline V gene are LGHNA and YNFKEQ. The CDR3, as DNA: TGTGCCAGCAGCCAAGATTTAGGGGGAGCTTACAATGAGCAGTTCTTC. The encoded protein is CASSQDLGGAYNEQFF.

CDR3 loop: CASTWGTAYNSPLHF. DNA of the CDR3: TGTGCCAGCACCTGGGGGACAGCTTATAATTCACCCCTCCACTTT. The chain combines TRBV6-5 with TRBJ1-6, with 7 positions matching TRBD1. Germline values: CDR1 MNHEY, CDR2 SVGAGI. CDR3 size: 15 residues. Germline trimming cut 7 bases from V and 4 bases from J; bases unmatched to any gene: 7.

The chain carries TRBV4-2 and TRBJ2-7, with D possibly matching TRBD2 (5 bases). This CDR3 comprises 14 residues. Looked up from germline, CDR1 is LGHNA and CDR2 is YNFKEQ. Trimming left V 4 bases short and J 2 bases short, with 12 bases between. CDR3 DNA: TGTGCCAGCAGCCCGCAACCCGGGACCTACGAGCAGTACTTC. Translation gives CASSPQPGTYEQYF.

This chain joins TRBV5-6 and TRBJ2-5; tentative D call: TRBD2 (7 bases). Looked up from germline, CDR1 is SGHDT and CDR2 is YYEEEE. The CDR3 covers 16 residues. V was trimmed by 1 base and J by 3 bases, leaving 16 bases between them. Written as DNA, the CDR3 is TGTGCCAGCAGCTTGTTGGCGGGGGCTACGAAAGAGACCCAGTACTTC. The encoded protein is CASSLLAGATKETQYF.

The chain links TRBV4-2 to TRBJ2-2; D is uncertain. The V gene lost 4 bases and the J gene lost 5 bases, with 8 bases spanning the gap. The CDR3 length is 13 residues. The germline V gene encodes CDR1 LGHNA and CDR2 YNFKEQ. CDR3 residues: CASSPPSTGELFF. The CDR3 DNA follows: TGTGCCAGCAGCCCCCCGAGTACCGGGGAGCTGTTTTTT.

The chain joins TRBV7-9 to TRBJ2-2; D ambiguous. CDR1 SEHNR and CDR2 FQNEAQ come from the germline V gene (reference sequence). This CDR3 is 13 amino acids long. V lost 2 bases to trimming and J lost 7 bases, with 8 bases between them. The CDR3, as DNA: TGTGCCAGCAGCTTACGGTCGATCGGGGAGCTGTTTTTT. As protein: CASSLRSIGELFF.

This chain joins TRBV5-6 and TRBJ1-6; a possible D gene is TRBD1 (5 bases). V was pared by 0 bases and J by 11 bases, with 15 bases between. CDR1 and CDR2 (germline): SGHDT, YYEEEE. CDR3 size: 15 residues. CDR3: CASSLVAGPSTPLHF. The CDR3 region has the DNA TGTGCCAGCAGCTTGGTGGCAGGGCCAAGTACACCCCTCCACTTT.

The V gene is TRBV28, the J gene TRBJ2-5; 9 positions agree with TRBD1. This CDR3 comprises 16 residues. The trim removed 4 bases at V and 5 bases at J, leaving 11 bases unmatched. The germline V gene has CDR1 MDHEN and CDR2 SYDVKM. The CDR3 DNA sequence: TGTGCCAGCAGTTCGCCCGGGACAGGGTTTGATGAGACCCAGTACTTC. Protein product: CASSSPGTGFDETQYF.

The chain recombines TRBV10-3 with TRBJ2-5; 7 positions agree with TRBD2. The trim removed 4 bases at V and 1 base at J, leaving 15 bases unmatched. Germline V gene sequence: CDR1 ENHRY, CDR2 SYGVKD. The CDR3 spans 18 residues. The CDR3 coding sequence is TGTGCCATCAGTGCTACGAAGTCTAGCGGAGACCTCCAAGAGACCCAGTACTTC. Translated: CAISATKSSGDLQETQYF.

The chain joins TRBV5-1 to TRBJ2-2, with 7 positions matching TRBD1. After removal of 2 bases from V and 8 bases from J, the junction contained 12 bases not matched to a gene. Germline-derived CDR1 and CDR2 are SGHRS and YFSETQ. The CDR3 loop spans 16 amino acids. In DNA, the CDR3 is TGCGCCAGCAGCTTACGGACAGGCCCCACACCGGGGGAGCTGTTTTTT. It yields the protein CASSLRTGPTPGELFF.

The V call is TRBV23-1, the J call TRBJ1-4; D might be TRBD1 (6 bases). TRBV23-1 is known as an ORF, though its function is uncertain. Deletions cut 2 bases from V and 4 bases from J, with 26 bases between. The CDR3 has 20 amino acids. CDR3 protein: CASSQRRSGTNVGVNEKLFF. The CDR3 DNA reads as TGCGCCAGCAGTCAACGTAGGTCCGGGACAAATGTCGGGGTTAATGAAAAACTGTTTTTT.

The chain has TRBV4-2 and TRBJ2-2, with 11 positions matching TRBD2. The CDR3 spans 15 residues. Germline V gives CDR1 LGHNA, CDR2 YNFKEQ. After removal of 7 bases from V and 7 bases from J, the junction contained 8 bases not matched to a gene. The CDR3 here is CASNLLAGEDGELFF. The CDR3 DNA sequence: TGTGCCAGCAATCTACTAGCGGGAGAGGACGGGGAGCTGTTTTTT.